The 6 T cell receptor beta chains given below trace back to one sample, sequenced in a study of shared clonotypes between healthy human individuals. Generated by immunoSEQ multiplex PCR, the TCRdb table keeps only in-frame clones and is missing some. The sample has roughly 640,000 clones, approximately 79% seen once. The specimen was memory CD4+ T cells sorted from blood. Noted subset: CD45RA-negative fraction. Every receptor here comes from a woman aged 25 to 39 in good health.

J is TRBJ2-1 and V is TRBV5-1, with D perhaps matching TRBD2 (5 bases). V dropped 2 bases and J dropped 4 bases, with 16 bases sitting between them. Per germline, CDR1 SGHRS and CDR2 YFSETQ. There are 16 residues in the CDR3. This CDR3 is CASSFRGRAPYNEQFF. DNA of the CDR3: TGCGCCAGCAGCTTTCGGGGAAGGGCTCCGTACAATGAGCAGTTCTTC.

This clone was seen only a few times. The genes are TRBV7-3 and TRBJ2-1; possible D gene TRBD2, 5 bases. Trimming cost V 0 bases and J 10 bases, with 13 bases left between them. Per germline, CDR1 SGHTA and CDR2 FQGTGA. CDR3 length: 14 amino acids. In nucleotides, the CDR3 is TGTGCCAGCAGCTTAACGTTTGCGGGCCAGGAGCAGTTCTTC. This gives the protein CASSLTFAGQEQFF.

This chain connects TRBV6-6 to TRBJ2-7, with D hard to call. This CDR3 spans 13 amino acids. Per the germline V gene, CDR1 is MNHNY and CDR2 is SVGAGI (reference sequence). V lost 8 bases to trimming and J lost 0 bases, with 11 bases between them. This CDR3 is CASATGTSYEQYF. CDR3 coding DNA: TGTGCCAGCGCGACCGGCACCTCCTACGAGCAGTACTTC.

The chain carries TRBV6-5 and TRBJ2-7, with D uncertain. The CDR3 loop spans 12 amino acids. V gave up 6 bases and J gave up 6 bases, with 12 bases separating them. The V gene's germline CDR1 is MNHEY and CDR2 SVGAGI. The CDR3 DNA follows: TGTGCCAGCAGCAAAGACATTGGCGAGCAGTACTTC. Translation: CASSKDIGEQYF.

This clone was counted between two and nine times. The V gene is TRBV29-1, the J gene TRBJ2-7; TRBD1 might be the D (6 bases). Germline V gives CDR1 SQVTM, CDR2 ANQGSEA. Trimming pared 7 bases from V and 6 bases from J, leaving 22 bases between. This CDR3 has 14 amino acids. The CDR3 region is CSAAPGVSNLEQYF. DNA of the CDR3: TGCAGCGCCGCTCCAGGGGTTTCCAACCTCGAGCAGTACTTC.

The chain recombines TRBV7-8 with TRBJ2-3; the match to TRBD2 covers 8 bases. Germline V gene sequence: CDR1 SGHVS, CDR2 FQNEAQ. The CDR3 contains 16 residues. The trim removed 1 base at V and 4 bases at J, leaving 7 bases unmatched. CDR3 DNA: TGTGCCAGCAGCTTAGGCGGCGGGAGGTGGGCAGATACGCAGTATTTT. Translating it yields CASSLGGGRWADTQYF.